This entry is about one T cell receptor beta chain. Its antigen is unknown. Per-base qualities were not stored, and no clone one base away is much larger. The collaborating institutions used their own protocols to collect whole blood in K2EDTA tubes. For TCRbeta analysis, collaborator samples were shipped as frozen whole blood, as isolated PBMCs, or as DNA extracted from either sample type. V is cut by 5 bases and J by 8 bases, and the space between the germline ends is 16 bases. In the germline V gene, CDR1 corresponds to LGHNT and CDR2 to FRNRAP. The CDR3 spans 14 residues, from the cysteine through the phenylalanine. Of the read, only the CDR3 DNA is kept; its 42 bases are in frame from base 1. These data belong to a study of blood T cell repertoires in COVID-19 (dated by TCRdb to 2019 to 2021). About the study as a whole: The collaborator samples originated in the United States, Italy and Spain and spanned the acute and convalescent phases of COVID-19. A freely available public database, intended as a resource for researchers studying the immune response to SARS-CoV-2, is where the repertoires were released. The material from the prospective study consisted of cDNA or gDNA derived from T cells, B-cell-depleted T cells, or PBMCs. Where HLA class I and class II types were available, the types were taken from metadata supplied by the sample provider, not from assay-based typing. A de-identified subject ID, COVID-19 status, age in years and sex were almost always included in the sample metadata. The samples were drawn from two sources: the first 160 participants of the ongoing ImmuneRACE study, and 1,000 to 1,500 subjects contributed by 6 global collaborators. Subjects who had been exposed to COVID-19, were actively infected with it, or had recovered from it provided the deeply sampled blood TCRbeta repertoires that made up the dataset. Study-wide conclusions, independent of this receptor: Clinical and demographic metadata were provided uncurated, with the amount varying by source and participant.

TCRbeta CDR3 regions were amplified from genomic DNA by means of the immunoSEQ Assay, a bias-controlled multiplex PCR. Processing in the source paper ran as follows. The number of nucleated cells in each sample was estimated from the amplification of reference gene primers within the assay. Sequence reads were collapsed and filtered to measure the absolute abundance of every unique TCRbeta CDR3 rearrangement. Productive Simpson clonality was computed per sample as the square root of Simpson's diversity index over productive rearrangements. Entries here come from immuneACCESS through TCRdb and include only in-frame sequences with V and J called. Some clones fail to appear in such tables; in the studies checked, an unresolved V gene covers under half of the shortfall, and the cause of the remainder is unknown. That table supplies the V and J calls and clone size; D and trimming were determined from the DNA. The sample contains nearly 55,000 clones, about 86% of them found a single time. Over 9.5% of the sample is in the top ten clones.

The source is a man in his sixties or seventies with active COVID-19. This chain is built from TRBV12-5 and TRBJ1-3, with TRBD1 perhaps the D gene, on 5 matching bases. The material sequenced was peripheral blood. The DNA reads as follows: TGTGCTAGTGGTCCGATGGGGCCTGGGCACACCATATATTTT. Translated, this is CASGPMGPGHTIYF. With the portions outside the CDR3 filled from the reference TRBV12-5 and TRBJ1-3 genes, the complete variable region becomes DARVTQTPRHKVTEMGQEVTMRCQPILGHNTVFWYRQTMMQGLELLAYFRNRAPLDDSGMPKDRFSAEMPDATLATLKIQPSEPRDSAVYFCASGPMGPGHTIYFGEGSWLTVV.